A single sample is the source of the 11 T cell receptor beta chains below, sequenced in a study of T cells in localized non-small cell lung cancer. Only in-frame clones appear in the TCRdb table, and some are missing; sequencing was by immunoSEQ multiplex PCR. The top ten clones hold about 1.5% of a sample with 70,000 or so clones, about 88% of them seen once. Sequenced material: peripheral blood, taken before any cancer treatment. The origin of the receptors is a female donor over 55 with stage I lung adenocarcinoma.

The chain uses TRBV2 and TRBJ2-7, with 12 bases lining up with TRBD2. Germline V CDR1 and CDR2: SNHLY, FYNNEI. The CDR3 extends over 14 amino acids. The V gene end was trimmed by 5 bases and the J gene end by 5 bases; junction bases not matched to a gene: 4. CDR3 in amino acids: CASSLAGGTHEQYF. CDR3 in DNA: TGTGCCAGCAGTCTAGCGGGAGGGACCCACGAGCAGTACTTC.

This clone appeared a few times. This chain uses TRBV2 with TRBJ1-4, with TRBD1 matching 7 bases. The trim removed 4 bases at V and 7 bases at J, leaving 9 bases unmatched. Germline V gives CDR1 SNHLY, CDR2 FYNNEI. The CDR3 is made up of 15 amino acids. The CDR3 coding sequence is TGTGCCAGCAGTGCGACAGGGAAGGAGGCTGAAAAACTGTTTTTT. Translated, it gives CASSATGKEAEKLFF.

This clone occurred many times. The CDR3 region has the DNA TGTGCCAGCAGTTCGACAGGGGGCGCTAACTATGGCTACACCTTC. It translates to CASSSTGGANYGYTF. V is TRBV28 and J is TRBJ1-2, with TRBD1 identical over 10 bases. The CDR3 spans 15 residues. The germline CDR1 and CDR2 sequences are MDHEN and SYDVKM. V shed 4 bases and J 0 bases; nucleotides not matched to a gene: 2.

Turning to this clone: The junction departs from the called germline gene at one end, perhaps through a read error. The chain links TRBV11-1 to TRBJ2-3; 10 bases are a match to TRBD2. The CDR3 covers 15 residues. Germline CDR1 and CDR2: SGHAT and FQDESV (reference sequence). The CDR3 reads CASSLAGESTDTQYF. CDR3 DNA sequence: TGTGCCAGCAGCCTAGCGGGGGAAAGCACAGATACGCAGTATTTT.

The chain links TRBV29-1 to TRBJ1-1, with a tentative D call TRBD1 (6 bases). The CDR3 has 13 residues. Between the trimmed V and J ends, which lost 5 bases and 3 bases, there was a span of 13 bases. The V gene's germline CDR1 is SQVTM and CDR2 ANQGSEA. The CDR3: CSVLTTGYTEAFF. CDR3 DNA: TGCAGCGTTCTTACGACAGGCTACACTGAAGCTTTCTTT.

The chain recombines TRBV19 with TRBJ1-1, with D perhaps TRBD1 (5 bases). V was trimmed by 5 bases and J by 1 base, leaving 14 bases between them. CDR3 length equals 15 residues. Per germline, CDR1 LNHDA and CDR2 SQIVND (reference sequence). The CDR3 DNA follows: TGTGCCAGTAGTGCCCGTGGGGGGGGGAACACTGAAGCTTTCTTT. It codes for CASSARGGGNTEAFF. Drawing the rest from reference TRBV19 and TRBJ1-1, the complete variable domain is DGGITQSPKYLFRKEGQNVTLSCEQNLNHDAMYWYRQDPGQGLRLIYYSQIVNDFQKGDIAEGYSVSREKKESFPLTVTSAQKNPTAFYLCASSARGGGNTEAFFGQGTRLTVV.

The J gene is TRBJ1-5, the V gene TRBV19; possible D gene TRBD1, 6 bases. Trimming cost V 10 bases and J 1 base, with 20 bases left between them. There are 16 residues in the CDR3. The germline CDR1 and CDR2 sequences are LNHDA and SQIVND (reference sequence). In DNA, the CDR3 is TGTGCCACCTCATGGGGGGGGCTCGGAAGCAATCAGCCCCAGCATTTT. It yields the protein CATSWGGLGSNQPQHF.

The V call is TRBV14, the J call TRBJ1-1, with unresolved D. Per germline, CDR1 SGHDN and CDR2 FVKESK. The CDR3 runs 14 residues. V lost 0 bases and J 3 bases, leaving 8 bases between the germline ends. CDR3 sequence: CASSQDLFYTEAFF. CDR3 nucleotide sequence: TGTGCCAGCAGCCAAGATTTATTCTACACTGAAGCTTTCTTT.

The V gene is TRBV27, the J gene TRBJ2-7; possibly TRBD1 for D (5 bases). V was clipped by 3 bases and J by 2 bases, with 11 bases between them. This CDR3 has 14 residues. Looked up from germline, CDR1 is MNHEY and CDR2 is SMNVEV (reference sequence). The CDR3: CASSFPGSTYEQYF. The CDR3 nucleotides read TGTGCCAGCAGTTTCCCAGGGTCAACCTACGAGCAGTACTTC.

This sequence joins TRBV4-2 and TRBJ2-2; D remains unclear. CDR1 is LGHNA, CDR2 YNFKEQ, per germline. V was trimmed by 0 bases and J by 7 bases, leaving 6 bases between them. The CDR3 contains 13 residues. CDR3: CASSQDLSGELFF. The DNA of the CDR3 is TGTGCCAGCAGCCAAGATTTAAGCGGGGAGCTGTTTTTT.

CDR3 sequence reads: CASSLIITASGGAYEQYF. Here the CDR3 DNA reads TGTGCCAGCAGCCTCATTATTACGGCTAGCGGGGGGGCCTACGAGCAGTACTTC. The rearrangement uses TRBV4-2 and TRBJ2-7; 12 bases are shared with TRBD2. The CDR3 extends over 18 amino acids. Per germline, CDR1 LGHNA and CDR2 YNFKEQ. After removal of 4 bases from V and 2 bases from J, the junction contained 12 bases not matched to a gene.